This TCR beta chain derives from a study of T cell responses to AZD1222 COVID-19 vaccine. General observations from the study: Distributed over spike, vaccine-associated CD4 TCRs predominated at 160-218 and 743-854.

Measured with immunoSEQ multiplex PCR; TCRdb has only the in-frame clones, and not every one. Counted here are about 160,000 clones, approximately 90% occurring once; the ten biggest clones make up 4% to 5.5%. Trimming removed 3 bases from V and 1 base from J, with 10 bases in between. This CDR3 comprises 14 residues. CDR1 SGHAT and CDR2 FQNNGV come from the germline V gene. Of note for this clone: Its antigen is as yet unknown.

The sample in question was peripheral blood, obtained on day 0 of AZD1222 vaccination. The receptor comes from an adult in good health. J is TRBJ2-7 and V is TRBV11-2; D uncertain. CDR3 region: CASSLGQESYEQYF. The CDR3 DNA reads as TGTGCCAGCAGCTTGGGTCAGGAGTCCTACGAGCAGTACTTC.